What follows are 12 T cell receptor beta chains derived from one specimen sequenced in a study of cytomegalovirus exposure and HLA in healthy donors (dated 2017 in TCRdb). Libraries were prepared through the immunoSEQ multiplex PCR assay. For the multiplex PCR, a mixture combining 60 forward primers for TCR Vbeta segments and 13 reverse primers for TCR Jbeta segments was used. TCRdb provides this immuneACCESS table in a form limited to in-frame rearrangements. Some clones are lacking; in checked studies, under half of them reflect an unresolved V gene, and why the rest are absent is not known. In all, the sample holds about 110,000 clones, and less than 80% of those were seen once. The ten largest clones represent about 8% of the sample. The specimen was PBMCs. These receptors were taken from a man aged 25 to 40 in good health and CMV-seronegative.

The DNA of the CDR3 is TGTGCCAGCAGCTACGGGAGGCCCACCGAGGGTGAGCAGTTCTTC. Its protein product is CASSYGRPTEGEQFF. The J gene is TRBJ2-1, the V gene TRBV7-8; TRBD2 aligns across 7 bases. CDR3 length: 15 residues. The V and J ends lost 4 bases and 9 bases, in that order; junction bases with no gene match: 12. Germline loops: CDR1 SGHVS, CDR2 FQNEAQ.

As for this clone: Other DNA variants within this sample encode the same CDR3. V usage is TRBV7-9 and J usage is TRBJ1-1, with a weak D call TRBD1 (6 bases). CDR1 SEHNR and CDR2 FQNEAQ come from the germline V gene (reference sequence). Trimming removed 5 bases at V and 1 base at J, with 11 bases between. This CDR3 has 14 amino acids. The chain's CDR3 is CASSPGTQNTEAFF. CDR3 coding DNA: TGTGCCAGCAGCCCAGGGACACAGAACACTGAAGCTTTCTTT.

The chain uses TRBV7-2 and TRBJ2-7; 11 nucleotides match TRBD1. The CDR3 covers 15 residues. The J segment lost 3 bases and the V segment lost 6 bases, leaving 7 bases of the junction unmatched. Germline V gene lookup returns CDR1 SGHTA and CDR2 FQGNSA. In DNA, the CDR3 is TGTGCCAGCAGTAAGCCGGGACAGGGGGTCTACGAGCAGTACTTC. Its translation: CASSKPGQGVYEQYF. Together with reference TRBV7-2 and TRBJ2-7, the CDR3 gives the full variable domain: GAGVSQSPSNKVTEKGKDVELRCDPISGHTALYWYRQSLGQGLEFLIYFQGNSAPDKSGLPSDRFSAERTGGSVSTLTIQRTQQEDSAVYLCASSKPGQGVYEQYFGPGTRLTVT.

This clone is a singleton in its sample. This chain connects TRBV2 to TRBJ2-7, with 7 bases matching TRBD1. Germline V gene lookup returns CDR1 SNHLY and CDR2 FYNNEI. The junction had 5 bases not matched to a gene; V was cut back by 3 bases and J by 6 bases. The CDR3 spans 13 residues. In DNA form, the CDR3 reads TGTGCCAGCAGTGACCGTTGGGACAGCGAGCAGTACTTC. It specifies CASSDRWDSEQYF.

The genes are TRBV6-5 and TRBJ1-1; D unclear. Trimming left V 6 bases short and J 3 bases short, with 14 bases between. Germline loops: CDR1 MNHEY, CDR2 SVGAGI. This CDR3 comprises 14 residues. This CDR3 is CASRLGWRDTEAFF. In DNA, the CDR3 is TGTGCCAGCAGATTGGGTTGGAGGGACACTGAAGCTTTCTTT.

This chain links TRBV27 with TRBJ2-6; D might be TRBD1 (5 bases). This CDR3 is built from 15 residues. The ends were cut back, 4 bases at V and 1 base at J, with 8 bases in the middle. Germline V gives CDR1 MNHEY, CDR2 SMNVEV (reference sequence). Here the CDR3 DNA reads TGTGCCAGCAGTTCGACAGATTCTGGGGCCAACGTCCTGACTTTC. It yields the protein CASSSTDSGANVLTF.

This clone appeared a single time. The V gene is TRBV6-5, the J gene TRBJ2-1; 8 bases agree with TRBD1. CDR3 length: 15 amino acids. The germline gives CDR1 MNHEY, CDR2 SVGAGI. The V segment lost 6 bases and the J segment 4 bases; nucleotides outside the gene matches: 8. CDR3 DNA sequence: TGTGCCAGCAGCCCCCGGGACAGGATATACAATGAGCAGTTCTTC. Amino acids: CASSPRDRIYNEQFF.

This clone came up once. The chain uses TRBV7-9 and TRBJ2-6; 10 bases match TRBD1. The germline V gene has CDR1 SEHNR and CDR2 FQNEAQ (reference sequence). CDR3 length equals 16 residues. V was pared by 3 bases and J by 1 base, with 0 bases of the junction left unmatched. The CDR3 reads CASSLDRGSGANVLTF. The CDR3 DNA is TGTGCCAGCAGCTTGGACAGGGGGTCTGGGGCCAACGTCCTGACTTTC. Variable domain in full (rest from reference TRBV7-9 and TRBJ2-6): DTGVSQNPRHKITKRGQNVTFRCDPISEHNRLYWYRQTLGQGPEFLTYFQNEAQLEKSRLLSDRFSAERPKGSFSTLEIQRTEQGDSAMYLCASSLDRGSGANVLTFGAGSRLTVL.

V usage is TRBV10-3 and J usage is TRBJ2-7; D is undetermined. The CDR3 is 14 amino acids. The germline V gene has CDR1 ENHRY and CDR2 SYGVKD. The V end lost 3 bases, the J end lost 0 bases, and 9 bases lay between the germline ends. This CDR3 is CAISDFLSSYEQYF. CDR3 nucleotides: TGTGCCATCAGTGATTTCTTGAGCTCCTACGAGCAGTACTTC.

The chain links TRBV18 to TRBJ1-1; no firm D call. CDR1 KGHSH and CDR2 LQKENI come from the germline V gene. This CDR3 has 14 residues. The V end lost 3 bases, the J end lost 4 bases, and 12 bases lay between the germline ends. This CDR3 is CASSPREEGTEAFF. The CDR3 region has the DNA TGTGCCAGCTCACCTCGCGAGGAGGGCACTGAAGCTTTCTTT.

The chain recombines TRBV5-1 with TRBJ2-7; 15 bases are shared with TRBD2. The germline CDR1 and CDR2 sequences are SGHRS and YFSETQ. The CDR3 runs to 19 residues. The V and J ends lost 0 bases and 2 bases, in that order; junction bases with no gene match: 9. The DNA of the CDR3 is TGCGCCAGCAGCTTGGCCATGGGACTAGCGGGGGGTCGAACCTACGAGCAGTACTTC. Encoded protein: CASSLAMGLAGGRTYEQYF.

The chain combines TRBV2 with TRBJ1-4; TRBD1 is a possible D gene (5 bases). The CDR3 spans 14 residues. The ends were cut back, 8 bases at V and 4 bases at J, with 14 bases in the middle. The germline gives CDR1 SNHLY, CDR2 FYNNEI. The CDR3 here is CASQRTSVNEKLFF. Written as DNA, the CDR3 is TGTGCCAGCCAAAGGACATCCGTTAATGAAAAACTGTTTTTT.